The text below deals with one T cell receptor beta chain. Its specific antigen is unknown. One base away there is no much larger clone; base qualities are not given. From its cysteine to its phenylalanine, the CDR3 spans 17 amino acids. The kept DNA is CDR3 alone, 51 bases in frame from the first base. At the junction V is shortened by 4 bases and J by 0 bases, with 13 bases in between. The germline V gene (reference sequence) supplies CDR1 SEHNR and CDR2 FQNEAQ. High-throughput TCR beta sequencing profiled peripheral blood CD8+ and CD4+ T cells from healthy donors, Susac syndrome patients and multiple sclerosis patients. The multiple sclerosis controls were treatment-naive patients who had stable or active relapsing-remitting disease and met the revised McDonald criteria. CD8+ TEMRA cells were enriched by FACS, while bulk CD8+ and CD4+ T cells were purified by magnetic negative isolation. Blood was collected in EDTA tubes and processed within 24 hours, with PBMCs isolated through density gradient centrifugation. PBMCs intended for TCR sequencing were cryopreserved in liquid nitrogen and thawed later in a water bath at 37 degrees C. The sorted or isolated CD4+, CD8+ and CD8+ TEMRA cells had a purity of 90% or higher.

RNA was extracted with the RNeasy kit and roughly 0.45 to 1 ug was reverse transcribed using random hexamers. TCR beta CDR3 regions were amplified with the immunoSEQ multiplex PCR assay covering 54 Vbeta and 13 Jbeta segments. PCR amplification bias was corrected using a synthetic template baseline for primer optimization and computational correction. In the paper's pipeline: Reads were annotated to V, D and J genes according to IMGT and were analyzed with immunoSEQ Analyzer, with only productive sequences retained. To calculate clonality, Shannon entropy was normalized by log2 of the number of productive unique sequences and then subtracted from one. Public and private clones were assessed among the 100 most prevalent clones of each patient and control. A clone was defined as Susac-specific if it was absent from the healthy and MS cohorts, from 1052 published viral clones and from other ImmuneACCESS disease sequences. The raw public reads went through TCRdb reprocessing: fastp at Q25, MiXCR clone calling, in-frame beta chains kept. All rows with the same CDR3 protein become a single entry with the most common DNA and genes. The V and J calls were determined by TCRdb, not by the authors. This sample lists 400,000 to 550,000 distinct CDR3 sequences; 85% were detected once. In total, the top ten clones hold about 0.12% of the sample.

This record comes from a study of CD8 T cells in Susac syndrome (dated by TCRdb to the late 2010s). Looking at the study overall: Whether CD8+ T cell activation and differentiation in Susac syndrome was antigen driven was tested using repertoire sequencing. CD8+ T cell repertoire clonality was compared between more than 9 healthy donors, some 14 Susac syndrome patients and some 15 multiple sclerosis patients.

Beyond this particular receptor, the publication reports: The number of individuals in the TCR sequencing and HLA analysis was recognized as being relatively small.

The sample comprised CD8+ T cells from PBMCs. This sequence uses TRBV7-9 and TRBJ2-6; no D gene is confidently identified. This clonotype originated in a human donor with multiple sclerosis. The sequence in DNA is TGTGCCAGCAGCTCGTCTACTTCGGTCTCTGGGGCCAACGTCCTGACTTTC. Protein translation: CASSSSTSVSGANVLTF.